The 2 T cell receptor beta chains below all came from one sample that was sequenced in a study of cytomegalovirus exposure and HLA in healthy donors (TCRdb year 2017). The library was made by the immunoSEQ multiplex PCR assay. The multiplex PCR relied on a mix of 60 forward primers for TCR Vbeta segments and 13 reverse primers for TCR Jbeta segments. This immuneACCESS table, as held by TCRdb, lists in-frame sequences with V and J called but not all clones. Of the missing ones, under half trace to an unresolved V gene in checked studies; the others have no known cause. This sample has about 200,000 clones in its table, and 86% of those were observed once. The ten largest account for around 0.31% of the sample. Sequenced: PBMCs. The receptors originated from a woman aged 25 to 39 in good health and CMV-seronegative.

V is TRBV2 and J is TRBJ2-1; 15 nucleotides match TRBD2. This CDR3 spans 15 amino acids. The germline V gene encodes CDR1 SNHLY and CDR2 FYNNEI. V lost 5 bases to trimming and J lost 6 bases; unmatched junction nucleotides: 2. CDR3 coding DNA: TGTGCCAGCAGTTCGGGACTAGCGGGAGGCAATGAGCAGTTCTTC. Amino acids: CASSSGLAGGNEQFF.

The genes are TRBV29-1 and TRBJ2-7; D is ambiguous. The CDR3 extends over 11 amino acids. From germline, CDR1 is SQVTM and CDR2 ANQGSEA. V was shortened by 0 bases and J by 5 bases, with 5 bases between the two germline ends. CDR3 amino acids: CSVEDFDEQYF. The CDR3 DNA follows: TGCAGCGTTGAAGATTTCGACGAGCAGTACTTC.